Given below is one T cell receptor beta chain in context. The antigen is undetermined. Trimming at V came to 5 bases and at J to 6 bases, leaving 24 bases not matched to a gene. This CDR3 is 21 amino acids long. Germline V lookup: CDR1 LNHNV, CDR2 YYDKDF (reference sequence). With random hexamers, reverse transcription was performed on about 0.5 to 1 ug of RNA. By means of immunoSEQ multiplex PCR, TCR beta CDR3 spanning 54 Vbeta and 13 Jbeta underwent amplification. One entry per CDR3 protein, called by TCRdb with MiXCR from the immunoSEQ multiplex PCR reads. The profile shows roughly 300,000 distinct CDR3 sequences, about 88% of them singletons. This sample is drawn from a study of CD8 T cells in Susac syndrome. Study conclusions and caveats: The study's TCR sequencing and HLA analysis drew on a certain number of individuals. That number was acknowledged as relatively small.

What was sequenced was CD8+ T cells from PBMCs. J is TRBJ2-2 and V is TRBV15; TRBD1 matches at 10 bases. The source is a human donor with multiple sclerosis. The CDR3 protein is CATSSLPRDRGYTRMAGELFF. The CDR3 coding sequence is TGTGCCACCAGCTCGCTCCCCCGGGACAGGGGTTATACTAGGATGGCCGGGGAGCTGTTTTTT.